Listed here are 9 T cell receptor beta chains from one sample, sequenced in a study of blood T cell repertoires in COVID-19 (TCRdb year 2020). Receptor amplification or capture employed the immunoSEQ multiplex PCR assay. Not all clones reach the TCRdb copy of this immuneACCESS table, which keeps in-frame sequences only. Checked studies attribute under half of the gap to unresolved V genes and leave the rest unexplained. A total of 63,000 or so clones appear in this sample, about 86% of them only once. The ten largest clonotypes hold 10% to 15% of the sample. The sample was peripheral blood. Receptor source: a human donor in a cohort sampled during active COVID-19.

The DNA for the CDR3 is TGTGCCAGCAGTTCCCTGACTAGCGGGAGGGCCAACCCAACAGATACGCAGTATTTT. It codes for CASSSLTSGRANPTDTQYF. V gene TRBV6-2 or TRBV6-3 combines with J gene TRBJ2-3; TRBD2 matches at 14 bases. J was trimmed by 3 bases and V by 4 bases; bases with no gene match: 12. The germline V gene has CDR1 MNHEY and CDR2 SVGEGT. The CDR3 is 19 residues long.

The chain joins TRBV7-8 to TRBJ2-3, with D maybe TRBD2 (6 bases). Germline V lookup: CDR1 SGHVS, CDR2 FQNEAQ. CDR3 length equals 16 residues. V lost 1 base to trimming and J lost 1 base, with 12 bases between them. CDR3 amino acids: CASSLDGSLRTDTQYF. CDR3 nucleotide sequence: TGTGCCAGCAGCTTAGACGGGAGTTTGCGCACAGATACGCAGTATTTT.

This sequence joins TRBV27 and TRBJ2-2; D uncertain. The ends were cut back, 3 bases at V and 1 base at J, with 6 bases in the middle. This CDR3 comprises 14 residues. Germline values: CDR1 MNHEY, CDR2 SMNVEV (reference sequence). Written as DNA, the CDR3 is TGTGCCAGCAGTTTTGTCTTGAACACCGGGGAGCTGTTTTTT. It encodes CASSFVLNTGELFF.

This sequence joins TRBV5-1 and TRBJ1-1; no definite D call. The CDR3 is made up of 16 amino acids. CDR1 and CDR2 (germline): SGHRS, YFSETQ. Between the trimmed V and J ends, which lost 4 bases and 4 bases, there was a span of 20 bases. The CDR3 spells CASSPPVGEVGTEAFF. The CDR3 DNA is TGCGCCAGCAGCCCCCCTGTCGGGGAAGTTGGCACTGAAGCTTTCTTT.

The CDR3 coding sequence is TGTGCCAGCAGCGTAGGGACAGGGAATATCTATGGCTACACCTTC. It yields the protein CASSVGTGNIYGYTF. This chain connects TRBV9 to TRBJ1-2; 8 bases fit TRBD1. In germline, CDR1 is SGDLS, CDR2 YYNGEE. Unmatched junction bases numbered 5, after V lost 0 bases and J lost 4 bases. The CDR3 sequence is 15 residues long.

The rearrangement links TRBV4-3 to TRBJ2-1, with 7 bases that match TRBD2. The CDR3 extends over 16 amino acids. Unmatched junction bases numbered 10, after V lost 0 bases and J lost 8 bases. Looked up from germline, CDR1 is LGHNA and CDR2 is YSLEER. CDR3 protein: CASSQEFRLAMHEQFF. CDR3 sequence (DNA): TGCGCCAGCAGCCAAGAGTTCCGACTAGCTATGCATGAGCAGTTCTTC.

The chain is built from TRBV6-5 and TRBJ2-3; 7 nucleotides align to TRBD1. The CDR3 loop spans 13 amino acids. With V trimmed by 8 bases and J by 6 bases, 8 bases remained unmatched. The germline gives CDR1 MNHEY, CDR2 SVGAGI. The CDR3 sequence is CASAGGLGDTQYF. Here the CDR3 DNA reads TGTGCCAGCGCAGGGGGTTTGGGGGATACGCAGTATTTT.

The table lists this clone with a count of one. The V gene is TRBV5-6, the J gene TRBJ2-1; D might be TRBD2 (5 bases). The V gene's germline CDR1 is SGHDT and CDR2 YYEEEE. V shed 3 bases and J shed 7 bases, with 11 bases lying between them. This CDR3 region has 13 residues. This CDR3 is CASSSAQRNEQFF. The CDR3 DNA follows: TGTGCCAGCAGCTCGGCCCAGCGGAATGAGCAGTTCTTC. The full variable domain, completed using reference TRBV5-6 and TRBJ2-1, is DAGVTQSPTHLIKTRGQQVTLRCSPKSGHDTVSWYQQALGQGPQFIFQYYEEEERQRGNFPDRFSGHQFPNYSSELNVNALLLGDSALYLCASSSAQRNEQFFGPGTRLTVL.

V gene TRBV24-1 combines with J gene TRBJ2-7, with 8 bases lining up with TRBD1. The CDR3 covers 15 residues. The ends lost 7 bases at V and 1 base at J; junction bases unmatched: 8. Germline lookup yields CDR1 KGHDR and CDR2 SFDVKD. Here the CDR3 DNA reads TGTGCCACCAGGGGGACAGGTCAGTATTCCTACGAGCAGTACTTC. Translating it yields CATRGTGQYSYEQYF.